This T cell receptor (beta chain) was sequenced in a study of T cells after yellow fever vaccination. Study details: The SMART-Seq v4 Ultra Low Input method served to prepare the low-cell-number fractions.

This clonotype turned up a few times. Its cognate antigen is unknown. Synthesis of TCR cDNA relied on 5'RACE template switching, which attached a universal primer site and UMIs. TCRdb reanalysed the 5' RACE reads using MiXCR and keeps one entry per CDR3 protein. Here the sample spans more than 300,000 distinct CDR3 sequences, roughly 7% being singletons. Trimming cost V 5 bases and J 0 bases; bases outside gene matches: 5. The CDR3 is made up of 16 amino acids. The germline gives CDR1 PRHDT, CDR2 FYEKMQ (reference sequence). Study results and caveats: Although the secondary response was weaker, it peaked faster, at day 5 versus 15. The study noted that FACS-sorted repertoires could contain abundant clonotypes contaminating from the bulk population.

The chain is built from TRBV13 and TRBJ2-4, with 9 bases identical to TRBD1. The TCR originated in a man younger than 35 who received the YFV17D yellow fever vaccine. This material consisted of PBMCs, taken more than 40 days after the first yellow fever vaccination. CDR3 region: CASSPGTGRAKNIQYF. The DNA for the CDR3 is TGTGCCAGCAGCCCCGGGACAGGGAGAGCCAAAAACATTCAGTACTTC.